This TCR beta chain was sequenced in a study of metastatic and nonmetastatic thyroid tumors. Study as a whole: Thyroid patients, malignant and benign, had repertoires compared across blood and tumor or nodule tissue.

This clone showed up many times. Its antigen remains unknown. How the authors handled the data: In papillary thyroid cancer, a distant-metastasis classifier was built using CDR3 differences across clinicopathological groups. TCRdb re-called the PCR reads through MiXCR. TCRdb, not the original authors, processed these V and J calls. The sample lists around 37,000 clones; roughly 26% were seen once. Treatment of any kind had been given to no patient before thyroid surgery. CDR1 is SGDLS and CDR2 is YYNGEE in the germline V gene. Between the trimmed V and J ends, which lost 2 bases and 1 base, there was a span of 18 bases. The CDR3 extends over 17 amino acids. Study-wide results and caveats: When malignant thyroid tumors were compared with benign nodules, TCR beta diversity was reportedly significantly higher in the malignant tumors. This held in both blood and tumor samples.

The TCR originated in a female donor with papillary thyroid cancer or a benign thyroid nodule (not recorded which). Some clones in this sample may be carry-over from other donors' samples. The rearrangement uses TRBV9 and TRBJ1-1; possible D gene TRBD1, 5 bases. Sequencing was carried out using blood. CDR3 in amino acids: CASSVWDPTLANTEAFF. The CDR3 coding sequence is TGTGCCAGCAGCGTTTGGGACCCAACGTTAGCGAACACTGAAGCTTTCTTT.